This entry concerns a single TCR beta chain. Its antigen is undetermined. This sample stems from a study of T cell responses to AZD1222 COVID-19 vaccine. Sequencing used immunoSEQ multiplex PCR; TCRdb keeps in-frame clones, though not all of them. The sample carries around 100,000 clones, around nine tenths recorded once. The study's findings and limits: Regions left unmutated in variants are reportedly the target of nearly half of spike-specific TCRs.

V dropped 3 bases and J dropped 2 bases, with 14 bases sitting between them. In germline, CDR1 is LNHDA, CDR2 SQIVND (reference sequence). CDR3 size: 15 residues. Sequenced material: peripheral blood, taken 28 days after the second dose of the MenACWY control vaccine. The clonotype originates from an adult who received the MenACWY meningococcal vaccine as a control. This chain links TRBV19 with TRBJ2-7; a possible D gene is TRBD2 (5 bases). The CDR3 DNA is TGTGCCAGTAGTATGAGGGCAGGAGTCGCCTACGAGCAGTACTTC. It is translated as CASSMRAGVAYEQYF.